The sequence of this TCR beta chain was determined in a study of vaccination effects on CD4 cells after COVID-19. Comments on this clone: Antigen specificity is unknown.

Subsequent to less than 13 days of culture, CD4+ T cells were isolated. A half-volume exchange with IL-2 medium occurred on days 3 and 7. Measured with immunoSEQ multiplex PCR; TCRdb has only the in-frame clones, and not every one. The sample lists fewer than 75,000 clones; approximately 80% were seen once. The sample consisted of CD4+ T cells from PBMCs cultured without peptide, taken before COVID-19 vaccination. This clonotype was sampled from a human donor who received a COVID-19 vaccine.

CDR3 coding DNA: TGTGCCAGCAGCCCCACGGCCAGCGGGGGTTATGAGCAGTACGTC. Translating gives CASSPTASGGYEQYV. The V and J genes are TRBV6-2 or TRBV6-3 and TRBJ2-7; 8 nucleotides align to TRBD2. Trimming removed 6 bases from V and 7 bases from J; junction bases left unmatched: 14. The CDR3 is made up of 15 amino acids. In germline, CDR1 is MNHEY, CDR2 SVGEGT.